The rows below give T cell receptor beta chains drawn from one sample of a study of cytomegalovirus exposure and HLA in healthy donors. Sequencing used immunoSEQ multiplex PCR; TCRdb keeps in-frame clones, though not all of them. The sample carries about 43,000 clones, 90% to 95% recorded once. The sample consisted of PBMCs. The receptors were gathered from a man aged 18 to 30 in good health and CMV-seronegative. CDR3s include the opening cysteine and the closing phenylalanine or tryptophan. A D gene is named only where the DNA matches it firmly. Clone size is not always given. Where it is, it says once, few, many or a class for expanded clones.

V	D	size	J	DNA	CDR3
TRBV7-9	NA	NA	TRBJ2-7	TGTGCCAGCAGCTTAGTTCTCGTAGGGGATATCGACGAGCAGTACTTC	CASSLVLVGDIDEQYF
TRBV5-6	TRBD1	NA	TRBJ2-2	TGTGCCAGCAGCCGTCGACAGGGGCACACCGGGGAGCTGTTTTTT	CASSRRQGHTGELFF
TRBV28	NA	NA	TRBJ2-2	TGTGCCAGCACAACAGGGTACACCGGGGAGCTGTTTTTT	CASTTGYTGELFF
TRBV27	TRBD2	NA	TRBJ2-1	TGTGCCAGCAGTTACGTGACTAGCGGGTCCAATGAGCAGTTCTTC	CASSYVTSGSNEQFF
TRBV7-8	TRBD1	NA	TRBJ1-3	TGTGCCAGCAGCTCGACGGGGACAGCCATTTGGAGCTCTGGAAACACCATATATTTT	CASSSTGTAIWSSGNTIYF
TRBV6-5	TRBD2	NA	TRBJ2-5	TGTGCCAGCAGTTACCAAGCGGGAGTCGAGACCCAGTACTTC	CASSYQAGVETQYF
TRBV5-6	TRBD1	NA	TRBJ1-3	TGTGCCAGCAGACGGACAGGGAGTGGAAACACCATATATTTT	CASRRTGSGNTIYF
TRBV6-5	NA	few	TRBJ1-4	TGTGCCAGCAGTGTCCGGAGAACTAATGAAAAACTGTTTTTT	CASSVRRTNEKLFF
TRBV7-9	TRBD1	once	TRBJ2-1	TGTGGTGGGGCCGTCGGACAGGGGGCTGAGAATGAGCAGTTCTTC	CGGAVGQGAENEQFF
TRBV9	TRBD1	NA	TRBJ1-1	TGTGCCAGCAGCGTAGGACCCAGGGGGCGAGACACTGAAGCTTTCTTT	CASSVGPRGRDTEAFF
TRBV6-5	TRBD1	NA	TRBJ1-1	TGTGCCAGCAGTTACGAGGGGACAGGGGAAGCTTTCTTT	CASSYEGTGEAFF
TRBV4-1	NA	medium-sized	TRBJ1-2	TGCGCCAGCAGCCAAGCCTCAGCCTACGCTACGAATAGCGATGGCTACACCTTC	CASSQASAYATNSDGYTF
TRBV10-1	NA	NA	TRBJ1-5	TGCGCCAGCAGTCTTTCTAGCAATCAGCCCCAGCATTTT	CASSLSSNQPQHF
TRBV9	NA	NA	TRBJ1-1	TGTGCCAGCAGCCCCCAAACAGGGAATACTGAAGCTTTCTTT	CASSPQTGNTEAFF
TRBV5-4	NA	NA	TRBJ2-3	TGTGCCTCGACCGGGGATAGGGGCACAGATACGCAGTATTTT	CASTGDRGTDTQYF
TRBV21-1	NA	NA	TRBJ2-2	TGTGCCAGCAGCAAAGAAGGGGGTGTAAGGTTGGGCGGGGAGCTGTTTTTT	CASSKEGGVRLGGELFF
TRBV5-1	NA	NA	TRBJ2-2	TGCGCCAGCAGCTTTTCGGGGGGCGTCACCGGGGAGCTGTTTTTT	CASSFSGGVTGELFF
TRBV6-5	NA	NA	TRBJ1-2	TGTGCCAGCAGTTCCGAGGGCTACTATGGCTACACCTTC	CASSSEGYYGYTF
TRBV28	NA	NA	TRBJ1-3	TGTGCCAGCAGTTTATTGCAGGGAATAGGAAACACCATATATTTT	CASSLLQGIGNTIYF
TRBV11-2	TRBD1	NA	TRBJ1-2	TGTGCCAGCAGCCCGGCGACAGGGGATGGCTACACCTTC	CASSPATGDGYTF
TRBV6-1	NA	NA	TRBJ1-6	TGTGCCAGCAGTGAAGCTAGGGGCCATAATTCACCCCTCCACTTT	CASSEARGHNSPLHF
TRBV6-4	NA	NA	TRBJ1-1	TGTGCCAGCAGTGCTGATTCGGGGAGAGCTTTCTTT	CASSADSGRAFF
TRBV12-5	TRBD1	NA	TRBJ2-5	TGTGCTAGTGGTTCCACAGGGGCCTTTGGAGAGACCCAGTACTTC	CASGSTGAFGETQYF
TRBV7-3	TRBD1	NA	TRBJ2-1	TGTGCCAGCAGCTTACGCGTACCGGGACAGGGGGCGGATGAGCAGTTCTTC	CASSLRVPGQGADEQFF